This T cell receptor (beta chain) was captured in a study of response to subunit inactivated influenza vaccine. The germline V gene encodes CDR1 SQVTM and CDR2 ANQGSEA. The CDR3 runs to 14 residues. Trimming removed 3 bases from V and 2 bases from J, with 13 bases in between. This clonotype was counted between two and nine times. Its antigen is currently unknown. Study-level findings and limits: Authors suggested each seasonal flu vaccination may recruit only limited numbers of new T cells.

TCRdb independently ran MiXCR on the RT-PCR reads; one entry per CDR3 protein. The table lists about 180,000 distinct CDR3 sequences, around 10% of them singletons. The TCR originated in a man aged 45-69 years who received an inactivated influenza vaccine. Sequenced material: CD8+ T cells sorted from PBMCs, taken roughly 24 months after vaccination. The rearrangement links TRBV29-1 to TRBJ1-2; D is possibly TRBD1 (6 bases). The CDR3 sequence is CSVDSRGVNYGYTF. The CDR3 DNA sequence: TGCAGCGTTGACTCCAGGGGAGTCAACTATGGCTACACCTTC.